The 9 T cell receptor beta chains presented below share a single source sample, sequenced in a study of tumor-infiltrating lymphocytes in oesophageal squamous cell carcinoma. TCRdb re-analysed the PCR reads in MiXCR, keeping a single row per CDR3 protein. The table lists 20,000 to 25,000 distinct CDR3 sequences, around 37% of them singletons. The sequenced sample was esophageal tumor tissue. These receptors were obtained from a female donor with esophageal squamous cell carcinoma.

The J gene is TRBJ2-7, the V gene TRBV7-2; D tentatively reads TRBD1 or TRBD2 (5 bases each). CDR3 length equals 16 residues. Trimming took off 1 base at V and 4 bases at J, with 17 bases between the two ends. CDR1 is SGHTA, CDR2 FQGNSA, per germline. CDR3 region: CASSLGLPGPEYEQYF. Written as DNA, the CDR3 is TGTGCCAGCAGCTTAGGGCTACCGGGACCCGAGTACGAGCAGTACTTC.

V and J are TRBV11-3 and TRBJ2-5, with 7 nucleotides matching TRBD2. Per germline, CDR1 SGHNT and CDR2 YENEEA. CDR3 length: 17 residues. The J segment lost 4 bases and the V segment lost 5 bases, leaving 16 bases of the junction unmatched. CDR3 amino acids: CASSLGLPFGEGETQYF. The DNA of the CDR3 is TGTGCCAGCAGCCTGGGACTACCTTTCGGGGAGGGAGAGACCCAGTACTTC.

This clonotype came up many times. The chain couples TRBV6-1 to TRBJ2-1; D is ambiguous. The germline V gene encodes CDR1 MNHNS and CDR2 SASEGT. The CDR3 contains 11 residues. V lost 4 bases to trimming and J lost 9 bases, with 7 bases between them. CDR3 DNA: TGTGCCAGCAGTGCACTAATTGAGCAGTTCTTC. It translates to CASSALIEQFF.

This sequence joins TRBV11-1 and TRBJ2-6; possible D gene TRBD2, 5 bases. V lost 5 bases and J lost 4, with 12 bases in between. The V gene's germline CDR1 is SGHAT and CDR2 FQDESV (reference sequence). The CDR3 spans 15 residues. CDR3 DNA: TGTGCCAGCAGCGCCGGACTGCCGGGGGCCAACGTCCTGACTTTC. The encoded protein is CASSAGLPGANVLTF. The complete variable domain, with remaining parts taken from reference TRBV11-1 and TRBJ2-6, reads EAEVAQSPRYKITEKSQAVAFWCDPISGHATLYWYRQILGQGPELLVQFQDESVVDDSQLPKDRFSAERLKGVDSTLKIQPAELGDSAMYLCASSAGLPGANVLTFGAGSRLTVL.

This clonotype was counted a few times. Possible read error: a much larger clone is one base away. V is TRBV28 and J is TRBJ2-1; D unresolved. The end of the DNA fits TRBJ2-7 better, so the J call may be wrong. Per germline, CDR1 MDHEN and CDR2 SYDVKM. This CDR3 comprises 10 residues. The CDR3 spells CASRDNEQYF. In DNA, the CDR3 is TGTGCCAGCAGGGATAATGAGCAGTACTTC.

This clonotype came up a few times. CDR3 sequence reads: CATSRDGELTYNEQFF. The CDR3 DNA sequence: TGTGCCACCAGCAGAGATGGGGAGTTGACCTACAATGAGCAGTTCTTC. The chain is built from TRBV15 and TRBJ2-1; a weak D match, TRBD2 (5 bases). Germline V gene sequence: CDR1 LNHNV, CDR2 YYDKDF (reference sequence). This CDR3 is 16 amino acids long. Deletions cut 0 bases from V and 2 bases from J, with 11 bases between.

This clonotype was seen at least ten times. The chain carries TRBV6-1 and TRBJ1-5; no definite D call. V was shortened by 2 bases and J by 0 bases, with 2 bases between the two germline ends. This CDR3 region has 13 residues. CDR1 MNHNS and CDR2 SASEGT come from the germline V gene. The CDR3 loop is CASSEYSNQPQHF. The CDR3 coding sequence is TGTGCCAGCAGTGAATATAGCAATCAGCCCCAGCATTTT.

The CDR3 DNA follows: TGTGCCAGCAGCTTAGACAGCGAGAGGTCCTACGAGCAGTACTTC. Its protein is CASSLDSERSYEQYF. The gene calls are TRBV7-9 and TRBJ2-7; D remains ambiguous. V was cut by 1 base and J by 1 base, with 11 bases left in between. Germline V lookup: CDR1 SEHNR, CDR2 FQNEAQ (reference sequence). CDR3 length equals 15 residues.

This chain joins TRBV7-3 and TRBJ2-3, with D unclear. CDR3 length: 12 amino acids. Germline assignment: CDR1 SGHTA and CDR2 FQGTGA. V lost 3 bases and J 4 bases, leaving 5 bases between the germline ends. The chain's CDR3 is CASSFYADTQYF. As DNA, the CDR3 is TGTGCCAGCAGCTTCTACGCAGATACGCAGTATTTT.